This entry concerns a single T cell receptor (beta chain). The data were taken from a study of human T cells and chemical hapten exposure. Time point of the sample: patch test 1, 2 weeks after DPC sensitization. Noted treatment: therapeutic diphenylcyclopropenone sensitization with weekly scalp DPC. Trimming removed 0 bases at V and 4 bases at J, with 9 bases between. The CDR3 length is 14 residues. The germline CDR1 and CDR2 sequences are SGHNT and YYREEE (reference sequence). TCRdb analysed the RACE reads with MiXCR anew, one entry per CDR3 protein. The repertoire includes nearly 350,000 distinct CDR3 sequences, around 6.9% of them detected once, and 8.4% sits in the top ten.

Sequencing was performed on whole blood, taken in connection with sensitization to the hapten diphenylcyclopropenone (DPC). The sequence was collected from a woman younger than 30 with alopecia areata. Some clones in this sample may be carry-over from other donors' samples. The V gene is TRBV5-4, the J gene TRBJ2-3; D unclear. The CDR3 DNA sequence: TGTGCCAGCAGCTTGGCCCCAGCTTCAGATACGCAGTATTTT. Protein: CASSLAPASDTQYF.